The following is a T cell receptor beta chain sequence with its context. Beta-chain TCR CDR3 regions were amplified from RNA transcripts. HTBI primers primed a first-round RT-PCR, and a second-round multiplex PCR followed. TCRdb fed the multiplex PCR reads into MiXCR, producing one record per CDR3 protein. The sample gives some 39,000 distinct CDR3 sequences, roughly 50% of which show up once; roughly 24% is in the top ten. These data are taken from a study of Graves' ophthalmopathy and Graves' hyperthyroidism. Germline V gives CDR1 SNHLY, CDR2 FYNNEI. This CDR3 is 16 amino acids long. The ends lost 3 bases at V and 6 bases at J; junction bases unmatched: 7.

The gene calls are TRBV2 and TRBJ2-3; the match to TRBD2 covers 12 bases. Sequencing input: peripheral blood. This TCR was recovered from an adult woman with stable Graves' hyperthyroidism. CDR3 in DNA: TGTGCCAGCAGTGATCGACTAGCGGGAGTGGGGGATACGCAGTATTTT. This translates into CASSDRLAGVGDTQYF.